This T cell receptor (beta chain) was sequenced during a study of blood T cells in healthy people across ages. Concerning this clonotype itself: What it binds is not known.

Study results and caveats: The study lacked donor CMV status, which possibly confounded expanded clonotype changes.

The CDR3 has 17 amino acids. Germline lookup yields CDR1 MGHRA and CDR2 YSYEKL. A second PCR of 7 to 11 cycles used a sample-barcoded 5' primer and a J-beta primer mix. TCRdb reanalysed the 5' RACE reads using MiXCR and keeps one entry per CDR3 protein. This sample has hundreds of thousands of distinct CDR3 sequences, with about 52% found just once. Peripheral blood from each donor was collected in a volume of approximately 10 milliliters. This TCR was sampled from a woman aged 55-75 years in good health. Sequencing was carried out using blood. The chain is built from TRBV4-1 and TRBJ2-1; 13 nucleotides align to TRBD2. The end of the DNA aligns better with TRBJ2-7, so the J call may be wrong. CDR3 loop: CASSQIPGTSGIDEQYF. In DNA, the CDR3 is TGCGCCAGCAGCCAAATCCCCGGGACTAGCGGGATAGATGAGCAGTACTTC.